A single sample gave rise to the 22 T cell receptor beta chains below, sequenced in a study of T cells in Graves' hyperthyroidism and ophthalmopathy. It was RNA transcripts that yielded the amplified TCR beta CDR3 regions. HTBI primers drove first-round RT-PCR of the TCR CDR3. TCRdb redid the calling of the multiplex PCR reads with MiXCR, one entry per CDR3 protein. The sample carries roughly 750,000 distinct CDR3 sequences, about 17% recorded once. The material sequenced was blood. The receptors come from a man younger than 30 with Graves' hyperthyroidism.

CDR3 residues: CASIIGGGAGEQYF. The CDR3 DNA sequence: TGTGCCAGCATCATCGGCGGGGGGGCCGGCGAGCAGTACTTC. The rearrangement joins TRBV5-6 to TRBJ2-7; 9 nucleotides agree with TRBD2. The V gene end was trimmed by 6 bases and the J gene end by 6 bases; junction bases not matched to a gene: 10. The CDR3 is made up of 14 amino acids. Per the germline V gene, CDR1 is SGHDT and CDR2 is YYEEEE.

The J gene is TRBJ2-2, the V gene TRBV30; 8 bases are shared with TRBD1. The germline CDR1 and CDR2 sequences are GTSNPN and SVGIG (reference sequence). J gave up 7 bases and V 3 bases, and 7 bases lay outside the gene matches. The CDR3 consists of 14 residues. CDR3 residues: CAWSYQGAGGELFF. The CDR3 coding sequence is TGTGCCTGGAGCTATCAGGGGGCGGGCGGGGAGCTGTTTTTT.

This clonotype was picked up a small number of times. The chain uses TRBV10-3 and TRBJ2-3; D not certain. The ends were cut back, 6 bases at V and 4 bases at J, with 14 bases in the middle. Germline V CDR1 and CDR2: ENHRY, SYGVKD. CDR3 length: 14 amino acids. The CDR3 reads CAIRPGSISDTQYF. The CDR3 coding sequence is TGTGCCATCAGGCCGGGCTCAATCTCAGATACGCAGTATTTT.

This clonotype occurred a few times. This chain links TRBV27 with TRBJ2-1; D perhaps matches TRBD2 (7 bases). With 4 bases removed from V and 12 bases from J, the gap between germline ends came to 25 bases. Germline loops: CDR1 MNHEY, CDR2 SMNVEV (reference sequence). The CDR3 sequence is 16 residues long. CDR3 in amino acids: CASSSFAGEGVGAQFF. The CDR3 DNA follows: TGTGCCAGCAGTTCTTTTGCAGGGGAGGGTGTGGGGGCGCAGTTCTTC.

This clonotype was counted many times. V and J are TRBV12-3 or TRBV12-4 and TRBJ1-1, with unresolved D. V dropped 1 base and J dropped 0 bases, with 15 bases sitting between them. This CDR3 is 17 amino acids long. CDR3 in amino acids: CASSLVGRFHMNTEAFF. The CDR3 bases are TGTGCCAGCAGTTTAGTAGGGCGATTTCACATGAACACTGAAGCTTTCTTT.

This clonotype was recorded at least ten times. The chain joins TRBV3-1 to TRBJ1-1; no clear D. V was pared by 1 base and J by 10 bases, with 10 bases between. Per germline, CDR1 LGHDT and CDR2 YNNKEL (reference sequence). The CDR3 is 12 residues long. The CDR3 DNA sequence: TGTGCCAGCAGCCAAGCCACGGCTTCAGCTTTCTTT. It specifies CASSQATASAFF.

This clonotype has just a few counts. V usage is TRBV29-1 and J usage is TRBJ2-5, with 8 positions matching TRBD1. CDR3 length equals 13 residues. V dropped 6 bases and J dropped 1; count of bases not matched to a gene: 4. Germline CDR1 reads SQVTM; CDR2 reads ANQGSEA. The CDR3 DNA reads TGCAGCGTCGACAGGGGCTCCCAAGAGACCCAGTACTTC. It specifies CSVDRGSQETQYF.

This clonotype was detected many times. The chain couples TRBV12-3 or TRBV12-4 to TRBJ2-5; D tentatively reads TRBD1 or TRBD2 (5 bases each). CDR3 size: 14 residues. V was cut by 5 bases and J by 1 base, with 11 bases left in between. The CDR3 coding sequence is TGTGCCAGCAGTCCCGGGACGTTCCAAGAGACCCAGTACTTC. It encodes CASSPGTFQETQYF.

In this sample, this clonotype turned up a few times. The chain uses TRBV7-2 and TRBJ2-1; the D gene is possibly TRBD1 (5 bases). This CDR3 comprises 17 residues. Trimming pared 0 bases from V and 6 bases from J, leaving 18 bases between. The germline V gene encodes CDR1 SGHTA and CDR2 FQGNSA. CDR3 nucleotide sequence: TGTGCCAGCAGCTTAGCTACAGGCTCAGCCAGATTCAATGAGCAGTTCTTC. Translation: CASSLATGSARFNEQFF.

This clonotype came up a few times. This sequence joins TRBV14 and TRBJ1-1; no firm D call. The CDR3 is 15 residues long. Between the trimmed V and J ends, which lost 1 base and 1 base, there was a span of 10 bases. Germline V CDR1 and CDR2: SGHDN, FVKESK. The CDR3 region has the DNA TGTGCCAGCAGCCAAGGTGGCCTCGGGAACACTGAAGCTTTCTTT. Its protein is CASSQGGLGNTEAFF.

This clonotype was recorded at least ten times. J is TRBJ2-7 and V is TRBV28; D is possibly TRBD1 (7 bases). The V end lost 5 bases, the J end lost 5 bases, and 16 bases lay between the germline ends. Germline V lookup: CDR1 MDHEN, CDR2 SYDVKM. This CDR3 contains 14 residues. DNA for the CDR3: TGTGCCAGCAGTCCACCGACAGGGAGGAACGAGCAGTACTTC. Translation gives CASSPPTGRNEQYF. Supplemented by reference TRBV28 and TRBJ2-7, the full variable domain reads DVKVTQSSRYLVKRTGEKVFLECVQDMDHENMFWYRQDPGLGLRLIYFSYDVKMKEKGDIPEGYSVSREKKERFSLILESASTNQTSMYLCASSPPTGRNEQYFGPGTRLTVT.

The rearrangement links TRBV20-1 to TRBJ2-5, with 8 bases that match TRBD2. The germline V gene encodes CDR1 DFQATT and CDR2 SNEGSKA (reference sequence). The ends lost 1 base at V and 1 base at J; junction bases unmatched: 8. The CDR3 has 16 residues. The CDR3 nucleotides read TGCAGTGCTAGAGGAATGATAGCGGGAAGCCAAGAGACCCAGTACTTC. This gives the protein CSARGMIAGSQETQYF.

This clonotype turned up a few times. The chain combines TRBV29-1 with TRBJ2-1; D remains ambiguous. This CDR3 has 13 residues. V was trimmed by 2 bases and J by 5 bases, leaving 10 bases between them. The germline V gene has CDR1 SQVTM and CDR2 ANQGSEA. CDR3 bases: TGCAGCGTTGAAAGGAACTCAGACAATGAGCAGTTCTTC. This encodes CSVERNSDNEQFF.

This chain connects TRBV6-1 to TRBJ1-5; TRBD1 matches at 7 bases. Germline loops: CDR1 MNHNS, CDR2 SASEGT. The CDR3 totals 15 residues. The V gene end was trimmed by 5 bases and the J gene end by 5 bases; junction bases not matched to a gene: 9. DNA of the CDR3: TGTGCCAGCAGTCCCAACGCCGGGACAGATCAGCCCCAGCATTTT. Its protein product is CASSPNAGTDQPQHF.

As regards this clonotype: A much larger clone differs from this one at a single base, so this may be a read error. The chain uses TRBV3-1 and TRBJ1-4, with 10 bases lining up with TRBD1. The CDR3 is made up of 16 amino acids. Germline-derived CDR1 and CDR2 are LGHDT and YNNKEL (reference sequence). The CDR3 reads CAGSRTGGGGNEKLFF. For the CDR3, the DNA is TGTGCCGGCAGTCGGACAGGGGGAGGGGGTAATGAAAAACTGTTTTTT.

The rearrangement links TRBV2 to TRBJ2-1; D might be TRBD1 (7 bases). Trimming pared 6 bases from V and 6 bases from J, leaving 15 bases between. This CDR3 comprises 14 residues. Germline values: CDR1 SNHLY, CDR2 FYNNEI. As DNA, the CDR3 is TGTGCCAGCAGCATCCGACAGGGACTCAATGAGCAGTTCTTC. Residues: CASSIRQGLNEQFF. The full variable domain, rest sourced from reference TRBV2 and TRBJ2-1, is EPEVTQTPSHQVTQMGQEVILRCVPISNHLYFYWYRQILGQKVEFLVSFYNNEISEKSEIFDDQFSVERPDGSNFTLKIRSTKLEDSAMYFCASSIRQGLNEQFFGPGTRLTVL.

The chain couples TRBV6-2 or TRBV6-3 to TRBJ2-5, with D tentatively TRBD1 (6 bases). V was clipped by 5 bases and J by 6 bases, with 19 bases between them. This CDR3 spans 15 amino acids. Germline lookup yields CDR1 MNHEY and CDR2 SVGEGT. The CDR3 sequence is CASSPLGASFKTQYF. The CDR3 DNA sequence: TGTGCCAGCAGTCCGCTGGGGGCTAGTTTCAAGACCCAGTACTTC.

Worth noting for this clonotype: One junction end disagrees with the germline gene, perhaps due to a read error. The CDR3 nucleotides are TGTACCAGCAGCTGGGGTCCCTCCTACGAGCAGTACTTC. Encoded protein: CTSSWGPSYEQYF. The V and J genes are TRBV7-9 and TRBJ2-7; D gene unclear. Per the germline V gene, CDR1 is SEHNR and CDR2 is FQNEAQ (reference sequence). The CDR3 loop spans 13 amino acids.

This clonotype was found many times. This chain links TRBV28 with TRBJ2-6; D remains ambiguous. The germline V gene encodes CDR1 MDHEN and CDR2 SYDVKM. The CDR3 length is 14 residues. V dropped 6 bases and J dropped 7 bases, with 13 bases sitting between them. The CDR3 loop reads CASSLGDGANVLTF. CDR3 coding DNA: TGTGCCAGCAGCCTTGGTGACGGAGCCAACGTCCTGACTTTC.

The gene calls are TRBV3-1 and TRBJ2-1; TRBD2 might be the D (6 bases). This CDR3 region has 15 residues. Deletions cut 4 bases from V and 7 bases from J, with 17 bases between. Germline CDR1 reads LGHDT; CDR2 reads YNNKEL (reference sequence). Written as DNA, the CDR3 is TGTGCCAGCAGCCCCGGCGGAGGGCGGTTTAATGAGCAGTTCTTC. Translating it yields CASSPGGGRFNEQFF.

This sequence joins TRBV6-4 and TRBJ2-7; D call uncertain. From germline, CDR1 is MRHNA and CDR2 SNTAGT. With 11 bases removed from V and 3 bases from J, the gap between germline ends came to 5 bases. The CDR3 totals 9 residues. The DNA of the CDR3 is TGTGCCCTCGACTACGAGCAGTACTTC. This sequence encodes CALDYEQYF.

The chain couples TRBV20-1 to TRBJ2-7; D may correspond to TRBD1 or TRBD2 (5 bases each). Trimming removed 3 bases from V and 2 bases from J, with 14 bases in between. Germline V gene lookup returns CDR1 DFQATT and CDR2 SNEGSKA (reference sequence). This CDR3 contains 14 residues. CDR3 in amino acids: CSASVTGTPYEQYF. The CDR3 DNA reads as TGCAGTGCTAGTGTTACCGGGACCCCCTACGAGCAGTACTTC.